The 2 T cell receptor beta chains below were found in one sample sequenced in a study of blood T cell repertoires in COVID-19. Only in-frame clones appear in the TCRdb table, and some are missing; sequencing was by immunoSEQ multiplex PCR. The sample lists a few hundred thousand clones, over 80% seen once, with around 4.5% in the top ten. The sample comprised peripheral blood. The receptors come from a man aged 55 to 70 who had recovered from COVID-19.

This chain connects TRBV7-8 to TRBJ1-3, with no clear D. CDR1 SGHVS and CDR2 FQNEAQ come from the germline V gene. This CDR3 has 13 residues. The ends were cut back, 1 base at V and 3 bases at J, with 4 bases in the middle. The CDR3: CASSLGGGNTIYF. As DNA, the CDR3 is TGTGCCAGCAGCTTAGGAGGTGGAAACACCATATATTTT.

CDR3 sequence: CASSFTGRDTQYF. CDR3 DNA sequence: TGTGCCAGCAGTTTTACTGGGCGAGATACGCAGTATTTT. This sequence joins TRBV6-5 and TRBJ2-3; D is ambiguous. The V end was cut by 4 bases, the J end by 5 bases, with 10 bases between. Looked up from germline, CDR1 is MNHEY and CDR2 is SVGAGI. The length of the CDR3 is 13 residues.